The entry that follows covers one TCR beta chain sequence. Its antigen is still unknown. Germline assignment: CDR1 SGHKS and CDR2 YYEKEE (reference sequence). The CDR3 length is 15 residues. V was pared by 5 bases and J by 2 bases, with 9 bases of the junction left unmatched. These data belong to a study of cytomegalovirus exposure and HLA in healthy donors. Donors were ostensibly healthy at sampling, although undocumented immune exposures were probable. Both 60 Vbeta primers and 13 Jbeta primers went into the PCR. The table came from immunoSEQ multiplex PCR; TCRdb's copy has only in-frame clones and leaves some out. Counted here are 150,000 to 200,000 clones, around four fifths occurring once; the ten biggest clones make up 9.7%. Findings and limits, study-wide: As a later analysis showed, a missense DCLRE1C variant was linked to trimming of TCR beta V- and J-genes. An analysis done earlier found most TCR beta V segments productive about 87% or about 30% of the time. The study had only CMV serostatus as immune exposure information.

Sequencing was done on a sample of PBMCs. The origin of this receptor is a man in his late teens or twenties in good health and CMV-seropositive. The rearrangement links TRBV5-5 to TRBJ2-7; 8 bases are shared with TRBD1. CDR3 residues: CASSYRTGRTYEQYF. The DNA of the CDR3 is TGTGCCAGCAGTTACCGGACAGGGCGGACCTACGAGCAGTACTTC.